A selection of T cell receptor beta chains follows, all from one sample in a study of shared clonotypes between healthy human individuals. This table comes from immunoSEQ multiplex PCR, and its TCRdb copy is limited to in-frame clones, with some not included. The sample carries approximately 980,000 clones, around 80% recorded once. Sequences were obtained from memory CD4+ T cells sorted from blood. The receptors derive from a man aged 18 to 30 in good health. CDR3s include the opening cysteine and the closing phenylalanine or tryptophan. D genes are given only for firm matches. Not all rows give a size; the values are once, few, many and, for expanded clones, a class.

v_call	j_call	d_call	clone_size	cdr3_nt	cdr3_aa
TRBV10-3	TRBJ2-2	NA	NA	TGTGCCATCAAACAAGGAGGGCTTTCTGCGGGCGGGGAGCTGTTTTTT	CAIKQGGLSAGGELFF
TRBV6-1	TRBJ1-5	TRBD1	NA	TGTGCCAGCAGTGAAGCGACAGGGACAAATCAGCCCCAGCATTTT	CASSEATGTNQPQHF
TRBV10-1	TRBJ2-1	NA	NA	TGCGCCAGCAGTTTCGGGAGTTTGTTCAATGAGCAGTTCTTC	CASSFGSLFNEQFF
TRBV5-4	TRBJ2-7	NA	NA	TGTGCCAGCAGCTTGGATGCCGGATCCTACGAGCAGTACTTC	CASSLDAGSYEQYF
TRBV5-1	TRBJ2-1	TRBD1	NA	TGCGCCAGCAGCTTACAGGGGGCGAAGAACAATGAGCAGTTCTTC	CASSLQGAKNNEQFF
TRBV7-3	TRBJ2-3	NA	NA	TGTGCCAGCAGCTCTGGATCCAGCGGGTATACGCAGTATTTT	CASSSGSSGYTQYF
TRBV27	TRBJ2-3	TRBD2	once	TGTGCCAGCACTAGCGGGGGGTCACGCACAGATACGCAGTATTTT	CASTSGGSRTDTQYF
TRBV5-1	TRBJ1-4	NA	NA	TGCGCCAGCAGCCCCGTTTGGGCAACTAATGAAAAACTGTTTTTT	CASSPVWATNEKLFF
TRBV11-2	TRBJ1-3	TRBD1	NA	TGTGCCAGCAGCTTAATGGGACAGGGGGCATCAGGAAACACCATATATTTT	CASSLMGQGASGNTIYF
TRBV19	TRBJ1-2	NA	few	TGTGCCAGTAGTCTACAGGCTAACTATGGCTACACCTTC	CASSLQANYGYTF
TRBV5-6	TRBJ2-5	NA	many	TGTGCCAGCAGCTTTTTCGGGGGCGAGAAGACCCAGTACTTC	CASSFFGGEKTQYF
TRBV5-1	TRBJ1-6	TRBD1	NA	TGCGCCAGCAGCTCCGGGACAGCGAATAATTCACCCCTCCACTTT	CASSSGTANNSPLHF
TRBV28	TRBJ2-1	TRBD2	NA	TGTGCCAGCAGGTCCCCTGGCGGGGGGGCCGATGAGCAGTTCTTC	CASRSPGGGADEQFF
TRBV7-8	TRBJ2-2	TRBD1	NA	TGTGCCAGCAGCTCTGGGCCGGGACAGGGAAACACCGGGGAGCTGTTTTTT	CASSSGPGQGNTGELFF
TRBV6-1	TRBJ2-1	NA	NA	TGTGCCAGCAGTGAAGCGCGCTGGCAGGGCAGTGTAGATGAGCAGTTCTTC	CASSEARWQGSVDEQFF
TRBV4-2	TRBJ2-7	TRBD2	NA	TGTGCCAGCAGCCAGCCTACTAGCGGGGGGTACCCCTACGAGCAGTACTTC	CASSQPTSGGYPYEQYF
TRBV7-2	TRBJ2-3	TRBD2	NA	TGTGCCAGCAGCCCTGGACTAGGGGCGGGGGTGGATACGCAGTATTTT	CASSPGLGAGVDTQYF
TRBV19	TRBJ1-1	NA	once	TGTGCCAGTACCCCAAGGGGGAACACTGAAGCTTTCTTT	CASTPRGNTEAFF
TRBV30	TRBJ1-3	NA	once	TGTGCCTGGAGTGTACGGGCAGGGTCTGGAAACACCATATATTTT	CAWSVRAGSGNTIYF
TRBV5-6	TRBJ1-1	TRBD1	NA	TGTGCCAGCAGCCCCCGGGACAGGAACACTGAAGCTTTCTTT	CASSPRDRNTEAFF
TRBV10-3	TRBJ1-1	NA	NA	TGTGCCATCAGTGAGTCCACGACTGCGGGAACTGAAGCTTTCTTT	CAISESTTAGTEAFF
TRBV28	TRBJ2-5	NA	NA	TGTGCCAGCCGGGTACGGGAGACCCAGTACTTC	CASRVRETQYF